Sequencing of this TCR beta chain was carried out in a study of identical twins. General study findings and limits: The authors drew conclusions from cross-sectional statistical analysis rather than following the same donors. Researchers reported weaker excess twin sharing in beta out-of-frame sequences.

The CDR3 is 12 amino acids. CDR1 is SEHNR and CDR2 is FQNEAQ in the germline V gene (reference sequence). V gave up 0 bases and J gave up 5 bases, with 4 bases separating them. TCRdb called the 5' RACE reads again in MiXCR, with one record for every CDR3 protein. The data show 450,000 or so distinct CDR3 sequences, with roughly 24% seen just once and approximately 2.9% held by the top ten. As concerns this clonotype: The antigen remains unidentified.

These records were also assigned to another study, of T cells expressing NK-cell markers.

The receptor comes from a young woman in good health. Specimen: CD4+ T cells sorted from blood. The chain employs TRBV7-9 and TRBJ2-5; D ambiguous. In DNA form, the CDR3 reads TGTGCCAGCAGCTTAGCCCCGGAGACCCAGTACTTC. It translates to CASSLAPETQYF.